This entry is about one T cell receptor beta chain. Germline V gives CDR1 SGDLS, CDR2 YYNGEE. V dropped 0 bases and J dropped 6; count of bases not matched to a gene: 8. The CDR3 length is 16 residues. This sample is part of a study of blood T cell repertoires in COVID-19. Study overall: The samples span acute and convalescent COVID-19 from the United States, Italy and Spain. PBMCs, B-cell-depleted T cells, or T cells provided the cDNA or gDNA that made up the material.

Original data processing: Nucleated cell number was recorded as an estimate derived from reference gene primer amplification. Method: immunoSEQ multiplex PCR; TCRdb's copy keeps in-frame clones and lacks some. For V, J and clone size, that table is used; D and trimming come from the DNA. The sample has about 250,000 clones, around four fifths seen once. This sequence joins TRBV9 and TRBJ2-3; 9 nucleotides agree with TRBD2. The TCR comes from a man at least 80 years old with acute or convalescent COVID-19. The specimen was peripheral blood. The CDR3 DNA reads TGTGCCAGCAGCGTAGTCAGCGGGGGGCCGGGGGATACGCAGTATTTT. It is translated as CASSVVSGGPGDTQYF.